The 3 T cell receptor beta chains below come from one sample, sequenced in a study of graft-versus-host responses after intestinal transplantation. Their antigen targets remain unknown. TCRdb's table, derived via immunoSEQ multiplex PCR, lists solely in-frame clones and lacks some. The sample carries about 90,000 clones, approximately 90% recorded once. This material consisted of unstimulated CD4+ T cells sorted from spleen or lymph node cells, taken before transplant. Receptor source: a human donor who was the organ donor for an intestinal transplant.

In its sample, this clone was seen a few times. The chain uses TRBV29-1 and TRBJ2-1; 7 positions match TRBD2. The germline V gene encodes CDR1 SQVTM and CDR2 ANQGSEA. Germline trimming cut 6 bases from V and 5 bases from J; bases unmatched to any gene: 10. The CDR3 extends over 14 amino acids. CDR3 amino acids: CSVTGTTLDNEQFF. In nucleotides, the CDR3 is TGCAGCGTCACCGGGACTACCCTCGACAATGAGCAGTTCTTC.

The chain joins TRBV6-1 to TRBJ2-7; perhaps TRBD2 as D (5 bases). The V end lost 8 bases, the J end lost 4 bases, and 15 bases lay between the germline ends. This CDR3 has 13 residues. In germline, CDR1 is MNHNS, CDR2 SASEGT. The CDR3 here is CASGVATNYEQYF. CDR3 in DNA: TGTGCCAGCGGCGTAGCGACTAATTACGAGCAGTACTTC.

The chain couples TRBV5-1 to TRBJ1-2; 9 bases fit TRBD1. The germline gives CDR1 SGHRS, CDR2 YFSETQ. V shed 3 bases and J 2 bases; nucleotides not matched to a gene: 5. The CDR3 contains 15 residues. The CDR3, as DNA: TGCGCCAGCAGCTGGACTGACAGGGGGAACTATGGCTACACCTTC. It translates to CASSWTDRGNYGYTF.